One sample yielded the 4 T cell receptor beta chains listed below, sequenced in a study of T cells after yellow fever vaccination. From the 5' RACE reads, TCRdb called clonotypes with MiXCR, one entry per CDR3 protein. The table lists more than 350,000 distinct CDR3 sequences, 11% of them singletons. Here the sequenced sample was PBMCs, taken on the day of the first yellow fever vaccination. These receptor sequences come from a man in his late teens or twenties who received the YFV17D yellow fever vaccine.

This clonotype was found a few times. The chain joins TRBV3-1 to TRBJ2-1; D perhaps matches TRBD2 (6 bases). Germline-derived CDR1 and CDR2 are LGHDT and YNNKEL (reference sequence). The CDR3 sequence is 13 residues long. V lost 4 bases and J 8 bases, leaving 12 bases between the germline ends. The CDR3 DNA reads TGTGCCAGCAGCCCGCTAGCGAGAGATGAGCAGTTCTTC. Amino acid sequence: CASSPLARDEQFF.

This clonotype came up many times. As DNA, the CDR3 is TGTGCCAGCGTCCGGGACAGGGGGCGATTGGGAGAGACCCAGTACTTC. Protein: CASVRDRGRLGETQYF. This chain joins TRBV2 and TRBJ2-5; 12 bases are a match to TRBD1. Germline V CDR1 and CDR2: SNHLY, FYNNEI. V lost 8 bases to trimming and J lost 4 bases; unmatched junction nucleotides: 11. The CDR3 sequence is 16 residues long.

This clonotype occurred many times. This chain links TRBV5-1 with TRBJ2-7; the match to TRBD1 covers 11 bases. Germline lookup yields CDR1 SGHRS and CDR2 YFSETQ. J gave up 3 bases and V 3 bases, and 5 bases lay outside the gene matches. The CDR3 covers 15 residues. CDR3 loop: CASSCRDRGIYEQYV. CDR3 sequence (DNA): TGCGCCAGCAGCTGTCGGGACAGGGGGATCTACGAGCAGTACGTC.

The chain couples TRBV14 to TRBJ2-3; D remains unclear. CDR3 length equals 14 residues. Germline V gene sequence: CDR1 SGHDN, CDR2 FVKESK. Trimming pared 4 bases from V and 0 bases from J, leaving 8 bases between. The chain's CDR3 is CASSPFSSTDTQYF. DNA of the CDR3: TGTGCCAGCAGCCCGTTTAGTAGCACAGATACGCAGTATTTT.